This T cell receptor (beta chain) is drawn from a study of blood T cell repertoires in COVID-19. Overall study context: COVID-19 samples collected from the United States, Italy and Spain covered acute and convalescent phases.

Germline values: CDR1 MDHEN, CDR2 SYDVKM. The CDR3 sequence is 17 residues long. The junction had 5 bases not matched to a gene; V was cut back by 4 bases and J by 0 bases. Grouping used clinical history reported by participants in a survey and questionnaire. The repertoire was sequenced with immunoSEQ multiplex PCR; TCRdb's copy has only in-frame clones and lacks some. The sample has fewer than 150,000 clones, about 80% seen once. The clonotype originates from a man aged 50 to 60 in a cohort exposed to, infected with or recovered from COVID-19 (not recorded which). The sequencing sample was made of PBMCs or T cells enriched from blood (not recorded which). The rearrangement joins TRBV28 to TRBJ2-4; TRBD1 agrees at 11 bases. The CDR3 DNA reads TGTGCCAGCAGTTCGGGGACAGGGGGGATAGCCAAAAACATTCAGTACTTC. This translates into CASSSGTGGIAKNIQYF. The full variable domain, in which reference TRBV28 and TRBJ2-4 provide the parts outside the CDR3, is DVKVTQSSRYLVKRTGEKVFLECVQDMDHENMFWYRQDPGLGLRLIYFSYDVKMKEKGDIPEGYSVSREKKERFSLILESASTNQTSMYLCASSSGTGGIAKNIQYFGAGTRLSVL.